The 19 T cell receptor beta chains below were found in one sample sequenced in a study of blood T cell repertoires in COVID-19. Using immunoSEQ multiplex PCR, the repertoire was profiled, and TCRdb retains in-frame clones only, with some absent. This sample carries about 75,000 clones, 87% of them seen once, and the ten largest clones take almost 6.5%. The source material was peripheral blood. The source of these receptors is a woman aged 45-65 years with acute or convalescent COVID-19.

The gene calls are TRBV9 and TRBJ1-1; D not certain. The CDR3 sequence is 12 residues long. Deletions cut 3 bases from V and 5 bases from J, with 8 bases between. Germline CDR1 and CDR2: SGDLS and YYNGEE. The CDR3 nucleotides are TGTGCCAGCAGCGGAGGTGGGACTGAAGCTTTCTTT. It specifies CASSGGGTEAFF.

The CDR3 reads CAWRGTSGADTQYF. The CDR3 region has the DNA TGTGCCTGGAGGGGGACTAGCGGGGCAGATACGCAGTATTTT. The chain recombines TRBV30 with TRBJ2-3; TRBD2 matches 13 bases. The V and J ends lost 3 bases and 4 bases, in that order; junction bases with no gene match: 1. The CDR3 runs 14 residues. CDR1 is GTSNPN, CDR2 SVGIG, per germline (reference sequence).

The V call is TRBV2, the J call TRBJ2-1, with 12 bases lining up with TRBD1. J was trimmed by 9 bases and V by 6 bases; bases with no gene match: 6. CDR1 SNHLY and CDR2 FYNNEI come from the germline V gene. The CDR3 has 14 amino acids. In DNA form, the CDR3 reads TGTGCCAGCAGGGGACAGGGGGCGATCGGTGAGCAGTTCTTC. Protein: CASRGQGAIGEQFF.

The rearrangement joins TRBV18 to TRBJ1-4; 7 positions match TRBD1. The CDR3 spans 14 residues. J lost 5 bases, V lost 8 bases, and 8 bases had no gene match. Germline V lookup: CDR1 KGHSH, CDR2 LQKENI. CDR3 coding DNA: TGTGCCAGCACTCCGGGACAGATGAATGAAAAACTGTTTTTT. This sequence encodes CASTPGQMNEKLFF.

The chain uses TRBV6-2 or TRBV6-3 and TRBJ2-1, with D unclear. Germline V lookup: CDR1 MNHEY, CDR2 SVGEGT. The CDR3 length is 12 residues. The V and J ends lost 2 bases and 12 bases respectively, with 11 bases between them. CDR3 sequence: CASSYDGFGQFF. The CDR3, as DNA: TGTGCCAGCAGTTACGATGGCTTTGGGCAGTTCTTC.

The gene calls are TRBV10-1 and TRBJ1-1, with a tentative D call TRBD1 (6 bases). This CDR3 has 12 amino acids. Germline CDR1 reads WNHNN; CDR2 reads SYGVQD (reference sequence). The ends were cut back, 1 base at V and 10 bases at J, with 10 bases in the middle. The DNA of the CDR3 is TGCGCCAGCAGTGAGTGGGACACAGCAGCTTTCTTT. Encoded protein: CASSEWDTAAFF.

This clone turned up a few times. The gene calls are TRBV2 and TRBJ1-5; TRBD1 matches 7 bases. The CDR3 sequence is 15 residues long. V lost 3 bases and J lost 0; bases outside the gene matches: 2. Germline V gene sequence: CDR1 SNHLY, CDR2 FYNNEI. The DNA of the CDR3 is TGTGCCAGCAGTGAGGGACAGAATAGCAATCAGCCCCAGCATTTT. Translated, it gives CASSEGQNSNQPQHF.

The chain is built from TRBV3-1 (or the pseudogene TRBV3-2) and TRBJ1-2; 8 bases map to TRBD1. The germline V gene encodes CDR1 LGHDT and CDR2 YNNKEL (reference sequence). This CDR3 spans 13 amino acids. After removal of 5 bases from V and 6 bases from J, the junction contained 5 bases not matched to a gene. For the CDR3, the DNA is TGTGCCAGCAGCAAGGACAGGGCAGATGGCTACACCTTC. This codes for CASSKDRADGYTF.

There are a few counts of this clone. J is TRBJ1-1 and V is TRBV11-2; 8 nucleotides line up with TRBD1. V gave up 5 bases and J gave up 1 base; unmatched junction bases: 6. The CDR3 length is 15 residues. Germline CDR1 SGHAT, CDR2 FQNNGV. The CDR3 coding sequence is TGTGCCAGCAGCACTCAGGGGGCGGCGAACACTGAAGCTTTCTTT. Its translation is CASSTQGAANTEAFF.

Turning to this clone: Sequence at one end of the junction differs from germline and may be a read error. This sequence joins TRBV7-2 and TRBJ2-7; 10 nucleotides match TRBD2. This CDR3 is built from 15 residues. Germline V gene data show CDR1 as SGHTA and CDR2 as FQGNSA. The CDR3 sequence: CASSLAGVRTYEQYF. The CDR3 DNA is TGTGCCAGCAGCCTAGCGGGAGTCAGGACCTACGAGCAGTACTTC. The whole variable domain, filled in from reference TRBV7-2 and TRBJ2-7, reads GAGVSQSPSNKVTEKGKDVELRCDPISGHTALYWYRQSLGQGLEFLIYFQGNSAPDKSGLPSDRFSAERTGGSVSTLTIQRTQQEDSAVYLCASSLAGVRTYEQYFGPGTRLTVT.

The chain couples TRBV12-3 or TRBV12-4 to TRBJ1-1; 9 positions match TRBD1. V shed 6 bases and J 11 bases; nucleotides not matched to a gene: 7. CDR3 size: 12 residues. The CDR3 region is CASSGTGRQAFF. In DNA form, the CDR3 reads TGTGCCAGCAGCGGGACAGGGCGACAGGCTTTCTTT.

As concerns this clone: An end of the junction does not agree with germline; a read error may underlie this. This sequence joins TRBV7-7 and TRBJ2-3; D is possibly TRBD2 (5 bases). The CDR3 totals 12 residues. CDR1 and CDR2 (germline): SSHAT, FNYEAQ (reference sequence). The CDR3 sequence is CASSDHRGTQYF. Written as DNA, the CDR3 is TGTGCTAGCAGCGATCATAGAGGGACGCAGTATTTT.

V usage is TRBV25-1 and J usage is TRBJ1-6, with D uncertain. There are 13 residues in the CDR3. V lost 3 bases and J 9 bases, leaving 9 bases between the germline ends. Germline V CDR1 and CDR2: MGHDK, SYGVNS. Here the CDR3 reads CASSERFGSPLHF. In DNA, the CDR3 is TGTGCCAGCAGTGAGAGGTTCGGTTCACCCCTCCACTTT.

The chain joins TRBV6-5 to TRBJ2-3; a weak D match, TRBD2 (6 bases). V lost 0 bases to trimming and J lost 2 bases, with 12 bases between them. The CDR3 totals 16 residues. Germline values: CDR1 MNHEY, CDR2 SVGAGI. The CDR3 spells CASSYSGSGFTDTQYF. The CDR3 coding sequence is TGTGCCAGCAGTTACTCAGGTAGCGGCTTCACAGATACGCAGTATTTT.

The V and J genes are TRBV6-4 and TRBJ1-6; no clear D gene. CDR3 length equals 11 residues. V lost 10 bases, J lost 7 bases, and 8 bases lay in between. Germline V gene sequence: CDR1 MRHNA, CDR2 SNTAGT. In DNA, the CDR3 is TGTGCCACAGTACAAAATTCACCCCTCCACTTT. Protein sequence: CATVQNSPLHF.

The rearrangement links TRBV2 to TRBJ1-1; D is unresolved. The V gene's germline CDR1 is SNHLY and CDR2 FYNNEI. V was cut by 4 bases and J by 1 base, with 10 bases left in between. The CDR3 length is 14 residues. CDR3 protein: CASSGKWANTEAFF. The CDR3 DNA reads as TGTGCCAGCAGTGGGAAGTGGGCGAACACTGAAGCTTTCTTT. The full variable domain, with the rest looked up from reference TRBV2 and TRBJ1-1, is EPEVTQTPSHQVTQMGQEVILRCVPISNHLYFYWYRQILGQKVEFLVSFYNNEISEKSEIFDDQFSVERPDGSNFTLKIRSTKLEDSAMYFCASSGKWANTEAFFGQGTRLTVV.

The CDR3 coding sequence is TGTGCCAGCAGTTACGGGAGGACAGGTCGCAATCAGCCCCAGCATTTT. Residues: CASSYGRTGRNQPQHF. The rearrangement joins TRBV6-2 or TRBV6-3 to TRBJ1-5; 7 bases are a match to TRBD1. Trimming took 2 bases from V and 2 from J; bases not matched to a gene: 6. Germline values: CDR1 MNHEY, CDR2 SVGEGT. The CDR3 runs 16 residues.

This clone was observed a handful of times. The chain combines TRBV7-9 with TRBJ1-1; D possibly corresponds to TRBD1 (5 bases). This CDR3 comprises 15 residues. From germline, CDR1 is SEHNR and CDR2 FQNEAQ (reference sequence). V was trimmed by 5 bases and J by 4 bases, leaving 17 bases between them. The CDR3, as DNA: TGTGCCAGCAGCGGTACCAAGGGGTTTGGCACTGAAGCTTTCTTT. It codes for CASSGTKGFGTEAFF.

This chain joins TRBV5-6 and TRBJ1-2; D perhaps matches TRBD1 (6 bases). Between the trimmed V and J ends, which lost 4 bases and 4 bases, there was a span of 14 bases. The CDR3 is 14 residues long. CDR1 and CDR2 (germline): SGHDT, YYEEEE. The DNA of the CDR3 is TGTGCCAGCAGCGATGAGGGGGTAAGCTATGGCTACACCTTC. It codes for CASSDEGVSYGYTF.